The sequence of this T cell receptor beta chain was determined in a study of blood T cell repertoires in COVID-19. About the study: Sites across the United States, Italy and Spain contributed samples from acute and convalescent COVID-19. The cDNA or gDNA used as material had been derived from T cells, B-cell-depleted T cells, or PBMCs.

In the original processing: It was from reference gene primer amplification that nucleated cell counts were estimated. Sequencing was performed with immunoSEQ multiplex PCR; in TCRdb, only in-frame clones are kept and a portion is missing. V, J and clone size are taken as reported in that table, and D and trimming were inferred from the DNA itself. The sample has approximately 110,000 clones, over 65% seen once. The CDR3 is 13 amino acids. Germline loops: CDR1 SQVTM, CDR2 ANQGSEA. V was cut by 3 bases and J by 6 bases, with 12 bases left in between. The sample taken for sequencing was peripheral blood. The TCR sequence derives from a woman aged 40 to 55 with acute or convalescent COVID-19. This rearrangement joins TRBV29-1 to TRBJ2-1; no clear D. CDR3 region: CSVDDPTGNEQFF. The CDR3 DNA reads as TGCAGCGTTGATGACCCAACGGGCAATGAGCAGTTCTTC.